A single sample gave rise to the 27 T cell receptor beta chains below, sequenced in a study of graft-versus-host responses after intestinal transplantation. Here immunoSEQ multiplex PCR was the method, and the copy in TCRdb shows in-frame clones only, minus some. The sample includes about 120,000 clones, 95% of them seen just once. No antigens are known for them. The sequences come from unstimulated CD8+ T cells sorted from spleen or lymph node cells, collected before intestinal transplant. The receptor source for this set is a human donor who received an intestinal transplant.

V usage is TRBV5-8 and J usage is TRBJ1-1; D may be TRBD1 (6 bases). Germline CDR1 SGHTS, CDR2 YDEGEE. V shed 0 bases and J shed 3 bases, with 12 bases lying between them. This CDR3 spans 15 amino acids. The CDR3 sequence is CASSLVGAQDTEAFF. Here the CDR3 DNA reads TGTGCCAGCAGCTTGGTGGGGGCGCAGGACACTGAAGCTTTCTTT.

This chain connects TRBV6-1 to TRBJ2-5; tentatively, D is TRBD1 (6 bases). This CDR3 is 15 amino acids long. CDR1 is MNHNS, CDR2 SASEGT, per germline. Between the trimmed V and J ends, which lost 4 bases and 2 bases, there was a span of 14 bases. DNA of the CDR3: TGTGCCAGCAGTGCATATGGGGGCGTTCAAGAGACCCAGTACTTC. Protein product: CASSAYGGVQETQYF.

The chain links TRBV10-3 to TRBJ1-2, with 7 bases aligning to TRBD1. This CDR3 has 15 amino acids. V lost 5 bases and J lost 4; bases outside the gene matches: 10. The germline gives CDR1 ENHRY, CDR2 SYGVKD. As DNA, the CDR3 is TGTGCCATCAGTCCTCCCGGGACAGCGACCTATGGCTACACCTTC. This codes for CAISPPGTATYGYTF.

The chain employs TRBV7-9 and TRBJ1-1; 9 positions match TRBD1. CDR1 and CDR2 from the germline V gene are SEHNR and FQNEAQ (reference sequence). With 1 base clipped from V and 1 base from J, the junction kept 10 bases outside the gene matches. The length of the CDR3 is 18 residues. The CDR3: CASSLGPWTGDENTEAFF. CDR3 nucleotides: TGTGCCAGCAGCTTAGGTCCTTGGACAGGGGATGAGAACACTGAAGCTTTCTTT.

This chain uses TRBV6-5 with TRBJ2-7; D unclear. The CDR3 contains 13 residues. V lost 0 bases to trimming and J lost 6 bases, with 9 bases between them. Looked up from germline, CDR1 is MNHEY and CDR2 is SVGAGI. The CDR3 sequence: CASSYSMKGEQYF. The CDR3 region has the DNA TGTGCCAGCAGTTACTCGATGAAGGGCGAGCAGTACTTC.

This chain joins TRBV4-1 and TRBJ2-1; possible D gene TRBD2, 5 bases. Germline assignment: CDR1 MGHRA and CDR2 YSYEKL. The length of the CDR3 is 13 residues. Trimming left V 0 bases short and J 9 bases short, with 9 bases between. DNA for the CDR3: TGCGCCAGCAGCCAAGACGCCGAGGGTGAGCAGTTCTTC. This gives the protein CASSQDAEGEQFF.

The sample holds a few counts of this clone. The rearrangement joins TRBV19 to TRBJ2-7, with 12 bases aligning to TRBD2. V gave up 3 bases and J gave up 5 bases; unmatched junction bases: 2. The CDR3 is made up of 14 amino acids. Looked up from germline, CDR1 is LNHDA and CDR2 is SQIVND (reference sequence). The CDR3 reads CASSIGTSGHEQYF. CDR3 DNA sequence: TGTGCCAGTAGTATCGGGACTAGCGGGCACGAGCAGTACTTC.

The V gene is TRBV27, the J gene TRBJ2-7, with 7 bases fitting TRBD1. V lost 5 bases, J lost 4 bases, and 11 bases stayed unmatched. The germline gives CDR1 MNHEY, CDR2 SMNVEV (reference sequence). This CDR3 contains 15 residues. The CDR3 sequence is CASSTLGGSLYEQYF. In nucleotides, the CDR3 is TGTGCCAGCAGTACCCTAGGGGGCTCGCTATACGAGCAGTACTTC.

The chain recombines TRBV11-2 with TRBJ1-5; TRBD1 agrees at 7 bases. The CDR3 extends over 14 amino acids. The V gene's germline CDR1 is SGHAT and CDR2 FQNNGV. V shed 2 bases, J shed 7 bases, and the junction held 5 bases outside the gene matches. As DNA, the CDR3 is TGTGCCAGCAGCTTAAACAGGGGAGGACAGCCCCAGCATTTT. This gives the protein CASSLNRGGQPQHF.

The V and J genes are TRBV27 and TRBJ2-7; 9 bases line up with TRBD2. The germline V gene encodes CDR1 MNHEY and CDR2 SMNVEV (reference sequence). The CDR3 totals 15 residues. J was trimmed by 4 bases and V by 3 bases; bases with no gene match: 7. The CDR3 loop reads CASSFGLAGIYEQYF. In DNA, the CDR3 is TGTGCCAGCAGTTTCGGCCTAGCGGGAATATACGAGCAGTACTTC.

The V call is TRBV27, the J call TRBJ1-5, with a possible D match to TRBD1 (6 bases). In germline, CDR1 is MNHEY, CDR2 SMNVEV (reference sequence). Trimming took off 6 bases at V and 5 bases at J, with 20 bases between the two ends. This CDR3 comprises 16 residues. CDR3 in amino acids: CASRTYSGVGDQPQHF. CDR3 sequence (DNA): TGTGCCAGCAGAACTTACTCAGGGGTGGGGGATCAGCCCCAGCATTTT.

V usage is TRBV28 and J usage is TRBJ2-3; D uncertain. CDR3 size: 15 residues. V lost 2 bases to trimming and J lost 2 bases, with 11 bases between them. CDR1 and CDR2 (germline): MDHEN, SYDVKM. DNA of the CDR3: TGTGCCAGCAGTTTAAATATCCTGCTCACAGATACGCAGTATTTT. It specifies CASSLNILLTDTQYF.

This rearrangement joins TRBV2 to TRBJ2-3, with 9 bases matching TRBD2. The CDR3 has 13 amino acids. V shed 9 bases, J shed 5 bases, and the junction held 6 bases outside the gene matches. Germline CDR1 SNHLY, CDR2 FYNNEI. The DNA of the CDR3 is TGTGCCAGAAGTAGCGGGAGTGAAGATACGCAGTATTTT. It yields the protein CARSSGSEDTQYF.

The CDR3 nucleotides are TGCGCCAGCAGCCAAGGAAGCAGGGGCTCCTACGAGCAGTACTTC. This sequence encodes CASSQGSRGSYEQYF. The chain joins TRBV4-1 to TRBJ2-7; D may be TRBD1 (6 bases). The germline V gene encodes CDR1 MGHRA and CDR2 YSYEKL. V lost 1 base to trimming and J lost 0 bases, with 10 bases between them. The CDR3 contains 15 residues.

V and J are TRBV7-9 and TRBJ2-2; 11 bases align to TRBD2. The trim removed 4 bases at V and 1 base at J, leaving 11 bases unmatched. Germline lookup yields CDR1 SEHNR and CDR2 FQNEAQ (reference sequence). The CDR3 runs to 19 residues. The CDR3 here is CASSWATSGIALNTGELFF. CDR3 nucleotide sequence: TGTGCCAGCAGCTGGGCGACTAGCGGGATTGCCCTGAACACCGGGGAGCTGTTTTTT.

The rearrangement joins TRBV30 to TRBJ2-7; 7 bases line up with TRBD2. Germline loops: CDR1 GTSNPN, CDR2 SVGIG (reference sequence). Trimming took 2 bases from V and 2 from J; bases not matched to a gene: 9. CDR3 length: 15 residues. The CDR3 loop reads CAWSTPSGLPYEQYF. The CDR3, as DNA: TGTGCCTGGAGTACCCCTAGCGGCCTCCCCTACGAGCAGTACTTC.

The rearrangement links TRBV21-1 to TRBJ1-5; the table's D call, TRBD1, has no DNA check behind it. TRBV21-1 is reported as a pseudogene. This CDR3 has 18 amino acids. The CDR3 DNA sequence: TGTGCCAGCAGCAAAGCTGACAGGGCGCGATGCCGCCATCAGCCCCAGCATTTT. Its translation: CASSKADRARCRHQPQHF.

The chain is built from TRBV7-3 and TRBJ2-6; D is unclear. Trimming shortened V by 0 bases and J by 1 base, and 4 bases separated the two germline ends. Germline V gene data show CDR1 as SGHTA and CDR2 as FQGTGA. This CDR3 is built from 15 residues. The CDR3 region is CASSLTSSGANVLTF. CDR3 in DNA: TGTGCCAGCAGCTTAACAAGTTCTGGGGCCAACGTCCTGACTTTC.

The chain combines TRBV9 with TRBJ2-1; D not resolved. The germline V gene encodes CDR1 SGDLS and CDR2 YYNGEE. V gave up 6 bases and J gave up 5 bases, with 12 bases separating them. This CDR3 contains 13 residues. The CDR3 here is CASNGGSDNEQFF. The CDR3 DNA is TGTGCCAGCAATGGCGGATCGGACAATGAGCAGTTCTTC. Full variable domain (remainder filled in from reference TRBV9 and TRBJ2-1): DSGVTQTPKHLITATGQRVTLRCSPRSGDLSVYWYQQSLDQGLQFLIQYYNGEERAKGNILERFSAQQFPDLHSELNLSSLELGDSALYFCASNGGSDNEQFFGPGTRLTVL.

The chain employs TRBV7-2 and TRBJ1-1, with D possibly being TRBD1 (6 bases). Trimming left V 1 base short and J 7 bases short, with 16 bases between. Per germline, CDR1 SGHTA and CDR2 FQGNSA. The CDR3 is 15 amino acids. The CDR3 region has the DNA TGTGCCAGCAGCTTAGGTGGCACAGGGAGAGGTGAAGCTTTCTTT. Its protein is CASSLGGTGRGEAFF.

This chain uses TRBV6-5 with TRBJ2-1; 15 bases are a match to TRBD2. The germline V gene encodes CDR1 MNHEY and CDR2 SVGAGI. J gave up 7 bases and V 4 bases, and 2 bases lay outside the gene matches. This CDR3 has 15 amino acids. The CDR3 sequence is CASSSGTSGRNEQFF. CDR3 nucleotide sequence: TGTGCCAGCAGTTCCGGGACTAGCGGGAGGAATGAGCAGTTCTTC.

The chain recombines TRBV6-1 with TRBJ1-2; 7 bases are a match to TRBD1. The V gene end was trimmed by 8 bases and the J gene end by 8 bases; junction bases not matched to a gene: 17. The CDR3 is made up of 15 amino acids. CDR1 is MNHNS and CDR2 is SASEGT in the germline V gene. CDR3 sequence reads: CASGFPGGGAGGYTF. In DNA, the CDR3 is TGTGCCAGCGGATTCCCGGGAGGGGGCGCAGGAGGCTACACCTTC.

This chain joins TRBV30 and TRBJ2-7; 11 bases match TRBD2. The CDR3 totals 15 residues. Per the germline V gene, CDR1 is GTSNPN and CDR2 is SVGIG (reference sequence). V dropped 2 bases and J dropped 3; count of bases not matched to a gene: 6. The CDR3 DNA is TGTGCCTGGAGTACTATAGCGGGAGGGCTCTACGAGCAGTACTTC. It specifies CAWSTIAGGLYEQYF. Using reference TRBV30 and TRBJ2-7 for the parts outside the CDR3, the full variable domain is SQTIHQWPATLVQPVGSPLSLECTVEGTSNPNLYWYRQAAGRGLQLLFYSVGIGQISSEVPQNLSASRPQDRQFILSSKKLLLSDSGFYLCAWSTIAGGLYEQYFGPGTRLTVT.

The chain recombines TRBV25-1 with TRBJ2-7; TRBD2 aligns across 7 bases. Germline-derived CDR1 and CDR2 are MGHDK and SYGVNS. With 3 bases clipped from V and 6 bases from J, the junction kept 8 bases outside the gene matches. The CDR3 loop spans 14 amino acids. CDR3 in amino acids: CASSEPGLEGEQYF. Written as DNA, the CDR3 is TGTGCCAGCAGTGAGCCCGGACTAGAAGGCGAGCAGTACTTC.

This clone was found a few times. The CDR3 spells CASSSTGAGNTIYF. In nucleotides, the CDR3 is TGTGCCAGCAGCTCTACCGGGGCCGGAAACACCATATATTTT. The rearrangement links TRBV7-9 to TRBJ1-3, with D possibly matching TRBD1 (5 bases). The CDR3 covers 14 residues. Germline CDR1 is SEHNR and CDR2 is FQNEAQ (reference sequence). With 4 bases removed from V and 4 bases from J, the gap between germline ends came to 11 bases.

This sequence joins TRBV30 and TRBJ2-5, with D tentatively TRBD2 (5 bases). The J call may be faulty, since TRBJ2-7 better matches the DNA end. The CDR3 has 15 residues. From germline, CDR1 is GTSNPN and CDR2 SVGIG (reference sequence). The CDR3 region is CAWSVSGGYSYEQYF. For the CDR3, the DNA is TGTGCCTGGAGTGTAAGCGGCGGGTACTCCTACGAGCAGTACTTC.

CDR3 loop: CATSTGTSYEQYF. The CDR3 coding sequence is TGTGCCACCAGCACAGGGACATCCTACGAGCAGTACTTC. This chain joins TRBV15 and TRBJ2-7, with a weak D call TRBD1 (6 bases). The CDR3 consists of 13 residues. V was pared by 4 bases and J by 1 base, with 8 bases between. Germline assignment: CDR1 LNHNV and CDR2 YYDKDF (reference sequence).